One and the same sample provided the 31 T cell receptor beta chains below, sequenced in a study of shared clonotypes between healthy human individuals. As defined, naive CD8 cells were CD45RO-negative and positively selected for CCR7, with terminally differentiated effector memory CD45RA+ cells excluded. Some clones are missing from TCRdb's copy, which holds only in-frame ones; the method was immunoSEQ multiplex PCR. In the table there are roughly 590,000 clones, about 95% of which are singletons. Material: naive CD8+ T cells sorted from blood. Every receptor here comes from a woman aged 25 to 39 in good health.

The genes are TRBV13 and TRBJ2-2; 10 positions match TRBD2. The length of the CDR3 is 17 residues. Trimming cost V 2 bases and J 0 bases; bases outside gene matches: 3. Germline V CDR1 and CDR2: PRHDT, FYEKMQ (reference sequence). This CDR3 is CASSLLLAGTNTGELFF. DNA for the CDR3: TGTGCCAGCAGCTTACTACTAGCGGGGACGAACACCGGGGAGCTGTTTTTT. Looking up the rest from reference TRBV13 and TRBJ2-2 gives the full variable domain: AAGVIQSPRHLIKEKRETATLKCYPIPRHDTVYWYQQGPGQDPQFLISFYEKMQSDKGSIPDRFSAQQFSDYHSELNMSSLELGDSALYFCASSLLLAGTNTGELFFGEGSRLTVL.

This chain uses TRBV15 with TRBJ1-2; 8 bases match TRBD1. This CDR3 spans 14 amino acids. The germline V gene has CDR1 LNHNV and CDR2 YYDKDF (reference sequence). The trim removed 0 bases at V and 7 bases at J, leaving 4 bases unmatched. The CDR3 is CATSRDRGPSGYTF. CDR3 bases: TGTGCCACCAGCAGAGACAGGGGGCCTAGTGGCTACACCTTC.

CDR3 nucleotides: TGCGCCAGCAGTGTGTCTTCTCCCGGGGAGCTGTTTTTT. Amino acids: CASSVSSPGELFF. V gene TRBV10-2 combines with J gene TRBJ2-2; no definite D call. CDR1 and CDR2 (germline): WSHSY, SAAADI. The CDR3 length is 13 residues. V lost 4 bases and J 6 bases, leaving 9 bases between the germline ends.

V usage is TRBV15 and J usage is TRBJ1-2, with TRBD1 as a possible D gene (5 bases). Trimming left V 0 bases short and J 1 base short, with 12 bases between. The length of the CDR3 is 16 residues. Germline V CDR1 and CDR2: LNHNV, YYDKDF (reference sequence). The CDR3 DNA reads as TGTGCCACCAGCAGAGATACGACAGAAGTTAACTATGGCTACACCTTC. The encoded protein is CATSRDTTEVNYGYTF. The full variable domain, with the rest looked up from reference TRBV15 and TRBJ1-2, is DAMVIQNPRYQVTQFGKPVTLSCSQTLNHNVMYWYQQKSSQAPKLLFHYYDKDFNNEADTPDNFQSRRPNTSFCFLDIRSPGLGDTAMYLCATSRDTTEVNYGYTFGSGTRLTVV.

The V gene is TRBV29-1, the J gene TRBJ2-5; no firm D call. The J call may not be correct, given that the DNA end is closer to TRBJ2-7. The CDR3 length is 12 residues. Germline-derived CDR1 and CDR2 are SQVTM and ANQGSEA. The CDR3, as DNA: TGCAGCGTTGCCCCCAACTCCTACGAGCAGTACTTC. This gives the protein CSVAPNSYEQYF.

This rearrangement joins TRBV30 to TRBJ1-1, with D hard to call. Germline values: CDR1 GTSNPN, CDR2 SVGIG (reference sequence). The CDR3 covers 12 residues. Trimming cost V 8 bases and J 1 base, with 11 bases left between them. The DNA of the CDR3 is TGTGCCGAAACTCGACAGAACACTGAAGCTTTCTTT. It translates to CAETRQNTEAFF. The full variable domain, its missing parts supplied by reference TRBV30 and TRBJ1-1, is SQTIHQWPATLVQPVGSPLSLECTVEGTSNPNLYWYRQAAGRGLQLLFYSVGIGQISSEVPQNLSASRPQDRQFILSSKKLLLSDSGFYLCAETRQNTEAFFGQGTRLTVV.

V gene TRBV27 combines with J gene TRBJ2-7; D may be TRBD1 (6 bases). The CDR3 is made up of 16 amino acids. Germline CDR1 reads MNHEY; CDR2 reads SMNVEV (reference sequence). With 4 bases removed from V and 2 bases from J, the gap between germline ends came to 18 bases. The CDR3 reads CASSWGLGAPAYEQYF. CDR3 nucleotide sequence: TGTGCCAGCAGTTGGGGGCTCGGGGCCCCAGCCTACGAGCAGTACTTC.

This chain connects TRBV7-9 to TRBJ2-3; TRBD2 might be the D (5 bases). The CDR3 is 16 residues long. Trimming removed 5 bases at V and 4 bases at J, with 19 bases between. From germline, CDR1 is SEHNR and CDR2 FQNEAQ (reference sequence). CDR3 amino acids: CASSPRLPLNPDTQYF. The CDR3 bases are TGTGCCAGCAGCCCCCGACTACCGTTAAATCCAGATACGCAGTATTTT.

This sequence joins TRBV6-5 and TRBJ1-1, with TRBD1 matching 10 bases. CDR3 length equals 15 residues. Per germline, CDR1 MNHEY and CDR2 SVGAGI. Losses at the gene ends were 6 bases for V and 3 bases for J; bases not matched to a gene: 7. CDR3 DNA sequence: TGTGCCAGCAGCGAACCGGGGACAGGGGACACTGAAGCTTTCTTT. It is translated as CASSEPGTGDTEAFF.

This chain joins TRBV5-1 and TRBJ2-5, with D maybe TRBD2 (6 bases). Germline V gives CDR1 SGHRS, CDR2 YFSETQ. This CDR3 has 13 residues. Trimming stripped 7 bases from V and 0 bases from J, with 10 bases between. For the CDR3, the DNA is TGCGCCAGCTCGGACTACAACCAAGAGACCCAGTACTTC. This gives the protein CASSDYNQETQYF.

The V and J genes are TRBV28 and TRBJ2-3; 9 bases are shared with TRBD1. Germline-derived CDR1 and CDR2 are MDHEN and SYDVKM. Losses at the gene ends were 6 bases for V and 5 bases for J; bases not matched to a gene: 12. CDR3 length: 16 amino acids. The CDR3 sequence: CASRPRGAGQGDTQYF. The CDR3 DNA reads TGTGCCAGCAGGCCCAGGGGAGCGGGACAGGGAGATACGCAGTATTTT.

This clone was observed a few times. V and J are TRBV29-1 and TRBJ1-2; no reliable D call. The germline V gene has CDR1 SQVTM and CDR2 ANQGSEA. V was clipped by 4 bases and J by 13 bases, with 19 bases between them. The CDR3 consists of 12 residues. CDR3 sequence reads: CSVVLKLREVTF. The CDR3 nucleotides read TGCAGCGTTGTCCTCAAACTACGGGAAGTCACCTTC.

The chain uses TRBV2 and TRBJ2-6; 9 bases match TRBD1. Germline V CDR1 and CDR2: SNHLY, FYNNEI. The trim removed 6 bases at V and 2 bases at J, leaving 8 bases unmatched. This CDR3 contains 17 residues. CDR3 sequence reads: CASRYRDRETGANVLTF. In DNA form, the CDR3 reads TGTGCCAGCAGGTACCGGGACAGGGAGACTGGGGCCAACGTCCTGACTTTC.

The chain combines TRBV27 with TRBJ2-7; 7 bases map to TRBD1. This CDR3 has 17 amino acids. The junction had 18 bases not matched to a gene; V was cut back by 5 bases and J by 5 bases. Germline CDR1 is MNHEY and CDR2 is SMNVEV (reference sequence). The CDR3 reads CASSRDRATRGWDEQYF. The CDR3, as DNA: TGTGCCAGCAGTAGAGACAGGGCCACCCGGGGCTGGGACGAGCAGTACTTC.

This chain connects TRBV19 to TRBJ2-1; no clear D. The CDR3 is 18 amino acids. The ends were cut back, 9 bases at V and 8 bases at J, with 32 bases in the middle. CDR1 and CDR2 from the germline V gene are LNHDA and SQIVND (reference sequence). DNA for the CDR3: TGTGCCAGCCGTGACCCATGGGCCCTTGAGAACGTAGGCTATGAGCAGTTCTTC. Amino acid sequence: CASRDPWALENVGYEQFF.

The J gene is TRBJ2-7, the V gene TRBV28, with D maybe TRBD1 (5 bases). Germline values: CDR1 MDHEN, CDR2 SYDVKM. The length of the CDR3 is 13 residues. Trimming took 6 bases from V and 2 from J, leaving 11 bases between them. The CDR3 sequence is CASRQGPPYEQYF. CDR3 DNA sequence: TGTGCCAGCAGGCAGGGTCCCCCCTACGAGCAGTACTTC.

This clone was detected only once. The chain combines TRBV7-9 with TRBJ1-2; maybe TRBD1 (5 bases). In germline, CDR1 is SEHNR, CDR2 FQNEAQ (reference sequence). Between the trimmed V and J ends, which lost 4 bases and 2 bases, there was a span of 14 bases. The CDR3 consists of 15 residues. The CDR3 sequence is CASSYGHQRNYGYTF. In DNA, the CDR3 is TGTGCCAGCAGCTATGGACACCAGAGGAACTATGGCTACACCTTC.

V usage is TRBV14 and J usage is TRBJ2-7; TRBD2 matches 7 bases. The ends lost 2 bases at V and 4 bases at J; junction bases unmatched: 11. Germline V CDR1 and CDR2: SGHDN, FVKESK. The CDR3 is 16 residues long. The CDR3 nucleotides read TGTGCCAGCAGCCAAAGGTTTACTAGCGTGCGATACGAGCAGTACTTC. Encoded protein: CASSQRFTSVRYEQYF.

V is TRBV9 and J is TRBJ2-5, with a weak D call TRBD2 (5 bases). V shed 4 bases and J shed 5 bases, with 15 bases lying between them. Germline V gene data show CDR1 as SGDLS and CDR2 as YYNGEE. The CDR3 extends over 14 amino acids. The CDR3 DNA is TGTGCCAGCAGCCTCTCAGACTATCGGGAGACCCAGTACTTC. Protein sequence: CASSLSDYRETQYF.

The chain employs TRBV5-4 and TRBJ2-5; D ambiguous. V was clipped by 2 bases and J by 3 bases, with 8 bases between them. This CDR3 is built from 13 residues. Per germline, CDR1 SGHNT and CDR2 YYREEE (reference sequence). The CDR3: CASSLGGKETQYF. DNA of the CDR3: TGTGCCAGCAGCTTAGGTGGAAAAGAGACCCAGTACTTC.

V is TRBV21-1 and J is TRBJ1-5; the tabulated D call, TRBD1, remains unverified against the DNA. TRBV21-1 is flagged as a pseudogene. This CDR3 has 16 residues. CDR3 DNA sequence: TGTGCCAGCAGCAAAGTTTACAGGGGTTGGAATCAGCCCCAGCATTTT. Protein sequence: CASSKVYRGWNQPQHF.

CDR3: CASTIQDRNDPYEQYF. The DNA of the CDR3 is TGTGCCAGCACCATCCAGGACAGGAACGACCCCTACGAGCAGTACTTC. This chain joins TRBV25-1 and TRBJ2-7; 7 bases match TRBD1. Germline V gene data show CDR1 as MGHDK and CDR2 as SYGVNS. The CDR3 is 16 amino acids. With V trimmed by 7 bases and J by 2 bases, 14 bases remained unmatched.

The chain couples TRBV4-1 to TRBJ1-3; no reliable D call. The V end lost 3 bases, the J end lost 8 bases, and 17 bases lay between the germline ends. The CDR3 is 15 amino acids. CDR1 MGHRA and CDR2 YSYEKL come from the germline V gene. The CDR3 bases are TGCGCCAGCAGCCACTTAGACCAGGAAGGGTACACCATATATTTT. It translates to CASSHLDQEGYTIYF.

The V call is TRBV10-1, the J call TRBJ2-4; tentatively, D is TRBD1 or TRBD2 (5 bases each). This CDR3 contains 10 residues. Trimming removed 11 bases from V and 9 bases from J, with 11 bases in between. Germline lookup yields CDR1 WNHNN and CDR2 SYGVQD (reference sequence). The DNA for the CDR3 is TGCGCCGGAGGACAAGTCATTCAGTACTTC. This gives the protein CAGGQVIQYF.

The chain uses TRBV19 and TRBJ2-5, with 10 bases identical to TRBD2. This CDR3 spans 14 amino acids. Germline CDR1 and CDR2: LNHDA and SQIVND (reference sequence). V was pared by 10 bases and J by 2 bases, with 7 bases of the junction left unmatched. Here the CDR3 reads CATFGTSVQETQYF. The CDR3 DNA is TGTGCCACCTTCGGGACTAGCGTACAAGAGACCCAGTACTTC. Filled out from reference TRBV19 and TRBJ2-5, the complete variable domain reads DGGITQSPKYLFRKEGQNVTLSCEQNLNHDAMYWYRQDPGQGLRLIYYSQIVNDFQKGDIAEGYSVSREKKESFPLTVTSAQKNPTAFYLCATFGTSVQETQYFGPGTRLLVL.

The chain recombines TRBV9 with TRBJ2-2; D tentatively reads TRBD1 or TRBD2 (5 bases each). V gave up 0 bases and J gave up 7 bases, with 13 bases separating them. CDR1 and CDR2 (germline): SGDLS, YYNGEE. The CDR3 loop spans 15 amino acids. In DNA, the CDR3 is TGTGCCAGCAGCGTAGTCGGGGCCGGTCACGGGGAGCTGTTTTTT. Encoded protein: CASSVVGAGHGELFF.

This chain joins TRBV6-1 and TRBJ2-7, with 8 bases lining up with TRBD1. V trimming: 5 bases; J trimming: 0 bases; junction bases outside the gene matches: 6. CDR3 length equals 15 residues. CDR1 is MNHNS, CDR2 SASEGT, per germline. The CDR3 sequence: CASSWDRLHSYEQYF. The CDR3 region has the DNA TGTGCCAGCAGTTGGGACAGGCTACACTCCTACGAGCAGTACTTC.

The chain joins TRBV11-2 to TRBJ1-1, with D uncertain. Germline V gene data show CDR1 as SGHAT and CDR2 as FQNNGV. V was clipped by 4 bases and J by 5 bases, with 17 bases between them. The CDR3 has 15 amino acids. The DNA of the CDR3 is TGTGCCAGCAGCTCCTCGGACCGGGCGGGGACTGAAGCTTTCTTT. Translating it yields CASSSSDRAGTEAFF.

The chain carries TRBV13 and TRBJ2-3; maybe TRBD2 (6 bases). The CDR3 is 14 residues long. Trimming took off 5 bases at V and 4 bases at J, with 13 bases between the two ends. Germline-derived CDR1 and CDR2 are PRHDT and FYEKMQ (reference sequence). The CDR3 loop reads CASSAGRVADTQYF. CDR3 in DNA: TGTGCCAGCAGCGCGGGACGGGTAGCAGATACGCAGTATTTT.

The rearrangement uses TRBV5-5 and TRBJ2-6; 9 positions match TRBD2. CDR3 length equals 16 residues. V trimming: 7 bases; J trimming: 0 bases; junction bases outside the gene matches: 5. Germline V gives CDR1 SGHKS, CDR2 YYEKEE (reference sequence). DNA of the CDR3: TGTGCCAGCCTAAGCGGGAGGTCCTCTGGGGCCAACGTCCTGACTTTC. This translates into CASLSGRSSGANVLTF.

The rearrangement joins TRBV19 to TRBJ2-2; 11 nucleotides line up with TRBD1. The CDR3 contains 17 residues. Germline loops: CDR1 LNHDA, CDR2 SQIVND (reference sequence). Trimming at V came to 4 bases and at J to 3 bases, leaving 7 bases not matched to a gene. The CDR3 DNA reads as TGTGCCAGTAGTACCCCCCCGGGACAGGGGGACACCGGGGAGCTGTTTTTT. Translated: CASSTPPGQGDTGELFF.